Shown below are 23 T cell receptor beta chains from a single sample sequenced in a study of blood T cell repertoires in COVID-19. Profiling relied on immunoSEQ multiplex PCR, and the TCRdb table lists in-frame clones only, not all of them. The sample consists of 65,000 to 95,000 clones, roughly nine tenths of them appearing once. The sequenced material came from peripheral blood. These receptors were taken from a man between 50 and 59 years old with COVID-19, enrolled during active disease.

This clone was detected once. This chain uses TRBV29-1 with TRBJ2-7; 8 bases match TRBD2. Germline V CDR1 and CDR2: SQVTM, ANQGSEA. This CDR3 has 12 residues. V lost 3 bases and J lost 6; bases outside the gene matches: 4. This CDR3 is CSVEMAGGEQYF. In DNA form, the CDR3 reads TGCAGCGTTGAGATGGCGGGAGGCGAGCAGTACTTC.

J is TRBJ2-5 and V is TRBV7-3; 7 bases map to TRBD2. CDR1 and CDR2 from the germline V gene are SGHTA and FQGTGA. J gave up 7 bases and V 1 base, and 3 bases lay outside the gene matches. The CDR3 is 13 residues long. DNA of the CDR3: TGTGCCAGCAGCTTAATCAGGGAGGGGACCCAGTACTTC. The encoded protein is CASSLIREGTQYF.

The CDR3 DNA reads TGTGCCAGCACCGCCCCAGGGACTAGCGGGAGGGATGAGCAGTTCTTC. Protein product: CASTAPGTSGRDEQFF. This chain joins TRBV5-4 and TRBJ2-1; TRBD2 matches at 16 bases. Germline lookup yields CDR1 SGHNT and CDR2 YYREEE (reference sequence). Unmatched junction bases numbered 8, after V lost 6 bases and J lost 8 bases. This CDR3 has 16 residues.

The chain has TRBV2 and TRBJ2-1; TRBD2 is a possible D gene (5 bases). V was shortened by 7 bases and J by 5 bases, with 12 bases between the two germline ends. The CDR3 sequence is 13 residues long. The germline CDR1 and CDR2 sequences are SNHLY and FYNNEI. The CDR3 spells CASTLRVNNEQFF. CDR3 DNA: TGTGCCAGCACCCTGAGGGTTAACAATGAGCAGTTCTTC.

This clone was detected only a few times. The chain combines TRBV9 with TRBJ2-1; 7 nucleotides align to TRBD1. The CDR3 sequence is 16 residues long. Germline V gives CDR1 SGDLS, CDR2 YYNGEE. With V trimmed by 0 bases and J by 1 base, 4 bases remained unmatched. The CDR3 spells CASSVEGALSYNEQFF. The CDR3, as DNA: TGTGCCAGCAGCGTAGAGGGGGCCCTTTCCTACAATGAGCAGTTCTTC.

This clone was seen once. This chain links TRBV5-1 with TRBJ2-1; 10 bases are a match to TRBD2. The J segment lost 9 bases and the V segment lost 2 bases, leaving 11 bases of the junction unmatched. The germline CDR1 and CDR2 sequences are SGHRS and YFSETQ. This CDR3 is built from 16 residues. In DNA, the CDR3 is TGCGCCAGCAGCTTCGGGAGTAGCGGGAGGCGGGGTGAGCAGTTCTTC. Protein sequence: CASSFGSSGRRGEQFF. The complete variable domain, with remaining parts taken from reference TRBV5-1 and TRBJ2-1, reads KAGVTQTPRYLIKTRGQQVTLSCSPISGHRSVSWYQQTPGQGLQFLFEYFSETQRNKGNFPGRFSGRQFSNSRSEMNVSTLELGDSALYLCASSFGSSGRRGEQFFGPGTRLTVL.

The chain is built from TRBV24-1 and TRBJ2-3; 10 bases map to TRBD2. CDR1 and CDR2 (germline): KGHDR, SFDVKD. This CDR3 region has 15 residues. With V trimmed by 4 bases and J by 6 bases, 6 bases remained unmatched. The CDR3 protein is CATSEPSGRGDTQYF. CDR3 nucleotides: TGTGCCACCAGTGAACCCAGCGGGAGGGGGGATACGCAGTATTTT.

The chain recombines TRBV12-3 or TRBV12-4 with TRBJ2-5, with 7 bases fitting TRBD2. The CDR3 spans 13 residues. V was pared by 1 base and J by 5 bases, with 1 base of the junction left unmatched. The chain's CDR3 is CASSLGGGETQYF. The CDR3 DNA reads TGTGCCAGCAGTTTAGGGGGAGGGGAGACCCAGTACTTC.

The V and J genes are TRBV6-5 and TRBJ1-6; D not resolved. This CDR3 comprises 13 residues. Germline V gives CDR1 MNHEY, CDR2 SVGAGI. Deletions cut 7 bases from V and 10 bases from J, with 14 bases between. CDR3 residues: CASNERALSPLHF. The CDR3 DNA sequence: TGTGCCAGCAACGAGCGAGCCCTCTCACCCCTCCACTTT.

A single count supports this clone. V gene TRBV21-1 combines with J gene TRBJ2-4; the table gives TRBD1 as D, unverified against the DNA. TRBV21-1 is shown as a pseudogene. The CDR3 length is 16 residues. The CDR3 region is CASSTRQGLAKNIQYF. In DNA, the CDR3 is TGTGCCAGCAGCACCAGACAGGGATTAGCCAAAAACATTCAGTACTTC.

CDR3 nucleotides: TGTGCCAGCAGCTTAACAGGGGCTGGGGCCAACGTCCTGACTTTC. Its protein product is CASSLTGAGANVLTF. The V call is TRBV5-5, the J call TRBJ2-6; the match to TRBD1 covers 7 bases. This CDR3 is 15 amino acids long. The germline V gene has CDR1 SGHKS and CDR2 YYEKEE (reference sequence). V trimming: 2 bases; J trimming: 2 bases; junction bases outside the gene matches: 1.

The CDR3 protein is CASSFGQAYEQYF. The DNA for the CDR3 is TGTGCCAGCAGCTTCGGACAGGCCTACGAGCAGTACTTC. The rearrangement uses TRBV7-3 and TRBJ2-7, with 7 bases identical to TRBD1. With V trimmed by 3 bases and J by 2 bases, 1 base remained unmatched. The germline V gene has CDR1 SGHTA and CDR2 FQGTGA. The CDR3 consists of 13 residues.

V gene TRBV29-1 combines with J gene TRBJ2-7; D is perhaps TRBD2 (6 bases). This CDR3 comprises 11 residues. Trimming took 6 bases from V and 3 from J, leaving 9 bases between them. CDR1 is SQVTM, CDR2 ANQGSEA, per germline. CDR3 in DNA: TGCAGCGTGGGAGGAGTCTACGAGCAGTACTTC. Amino acids: CSVGGVYEQYF.

A few counts support this clone. This chain joins TRBV9 and TRBJ2-2, with 8 bases that match TRBD2. The length of the CDR3 is 15 residues. Germline CDR1 reads SGDLS; CDR2 reads YYNGEE. V was pared by 0 bases and J by 5 bases, with 3 bases of the junction left unmatched. The CDR3 DNA is TGTGCCAGCAGCGTAGCGGGAGGGGGAACCGGGGAGCTGTTTTTT. Its translation: CASSVAGGGTGELFF.

The chain combines TRBV9 with TRBJ2-2, with D possibly matching TRBD2 (5 bases). This CDR3 is built from 14 residues. V lost 0 bases to trimming and J lost 3 bases, with 6 bases between them. CDR1 is SGDLS, CDR2 YYNGEE, per germline. The CDR3 nucleotides are TGTGCCAGCAGCGTAGGGGAGTACACCGGGGAGCTGTTTTTT. It translates to CASSVGEYTGELFF.

The gene calls are TRBV7-2 and TRBJ2-1; 11 bases agree with TRBD2. The CDR3 is 17 residues long. The germline V gene encodes CDR1 SGHTA and CDR2 FQGNSA. The J segment lost 7 bases and the V segment lost 2 bases, leaving 10 bases of the junction unmatched. This CDR3 reads CASSLTRLAGIVNEQFF. The DNA of the CDR3 is TGTGCCAGCAGCTTAACCAGACTAGCGGGAATCGTAAATGAGCAGTTCTTC.

The genes are TRBV18 and TRBJ2-1; D is perhaps TRBD2 (6 bases). The CDR3 contains 15 residues. The ends were cut back, 1 base at V and 1 base at J, with 8 bases in the middle. Germline CDR1 and CDR2: KGHSH and LQKENI. CDR3 bases: TGTGCCAGCTCACCACAGGGGACTTCCTACAATGAGCAGTTCTTC. It encodes CASSPQGTSYNEQFF.

V and J are TRBV27 and TRBJ2-6; D ambiguous. The V gene's germline CDR1 is MNHEY and CDR2 SMNVEV (reference sequence). V was trimmed by 4 bases and J by 2 bases, leaving 6 bases between them. The CDR3 length is 14 residues. This chain's CDR3 is CASSSLPGANVLTF. The CDR3 DNA is TGTGCCAGCAGTTCCCTCCCTGGGGCCAACGTCCTGACTTTC.

The chain carries TRBV4-1 and TRBJ2-1; D gene unclear. CDR3 length: 15 residues. V was pared by 4 bases and J by 7 bases, with 17 bases between. Per the germline V gene, CDR1 is MGHRA and CDR2 is YSYEKL. CDR3 bases: TGCGCCAGCAGCCTCGATAGCCCTGGAAGGAATGAGCAGTTCTTC. Translation: CASSLDSPGRNEQFF.

This chain uses TRBV5-1 with TRBJ2-1, with 10 bases matching TRBD2. The CDR3 is made up of 17 amino acids. Germline V gene lookup returns CDR1 SGHRS and CDR2 YFSETQ. J was trimmed by 8 bases and V by 4 bases; bases with no gene match: 15. In nucleotides, the CDR3 is TGCGCCAGCAGCCCCGGCCATAGCGGGAGGCTTATGGATGAGCAGTTCTTC. Its protein is CASSPGHSGRLMDEQFF.

The V and J genes are TRBV10-3 and TRBJ1-3; perhaps TRBD1 as D (6 bases). Trimming took off 6 bases at V and 0 bases at J, with 15 bases between the two ends. Germline values: CDR1 ENHRY, CDR2 SYGVKD. The CDR3 is made up of 16 amino acids. The CDR3 region is CAIRDNRDHSGNTIYF. DNA for the CDR3: TGTGCCATCAGGGATAACAGGGATCACTCTGGAAACACCATATATTTT.

The gene calls are TRBV6-5 and TRBJ2-7; 12 positions match TRBD2. After removal of 9 bases from V and 7 bases from J, the junction contained 7 bases not matched to a gene. The CDR3 spans 13 residues. CDR1 is MNHEY and CDR2 is SVGAGI in the germline V gene. CDR3 protein: CASGRGLAGEQYF. The CDR3 region has the DNA TGTGCCAGTGGGAGAGGACTAGCGGGAGAGCAGTACTTC.

The CDR3 DNA sequence: TGTGCCAGCAGCCCGGACAGCTCTTTCTCCTACGAGCAGTACTTC. Its translation is CASSPDSSFSYEQYF. The gene calls are TRBV6-5 and TRBJ2-7; maybe TRBD1 (6 bases). Between the trimmed V and J ends, which lost 6 bases and 0 bases, there was a span of 15 bases. Germline V gene lookup returns CDR1 MNHEY and CDR2 SVGAGI. The CDR3 runs 15 residues.